This T cell receptor beta chain was obtained from a study of beta chain features in type 1 diabetes. Study background: Examined across all samples were 90 million to 130 million sorted cells.

This clone occurred a few times. The antigen is not known. The ends were cut back, 1 base at V and 7 bases at J, with 13 bases in the middle. There are 14 residues in the CDR3. The germline V gene encodes CDR1 LGHNA and CDR2 YSLEER. Broader study findings: There was a possibility that cDNA sequencing over-represented cells with high TCR expression. Naive, central memory and Treg TCRB repertoires appeared more alike in patients than in healthy donors. All four CD4+ subsets of Type 1 diabetes patients contained TCRB CDR3s that were moderately but significantly shorter. TCRB rearrangement may or may not be influenced by HLA type; here this remained unresolved.

The entirety of the isolated RNA underwent reverse transcription, so expressed TCRB transcripts were sequenced. Method: immunoSEQ multiplex PCR; TCRdb's copy keeps in-frame clones and lacks some. This sample has hundreds of thousands of clones; over 12% occur once, and the top ten carry approximately 0.042%. Sequences were obtained from naive CD4+ T cells from blood. J is TRBJ1-2 and V is TRBV4-3; the D is unclear. The receptor was isolated from a man between 18 and 35 years old with type 1 diabetes. CDR3 sequence reads: CASSQGVGYAGYTF. The CDR3 bases are TGCGCCAGCAGCCAAGGGGTCGGGTATGCTGGCTACACCTTC.